The clone carrying this TCR beta chain appeared once. An end of the junction differs from the germline gene, which may be a read error. The sample contains more than one DNA sequence encoding this CDR3. The sample originates from a study of blood T cell repertoires in COVID-19. Background on the study: The United States, Italy and Spain were the sources of the acute and convalescent COVID-19 samples.

Original data processing: Amplification from reference gene primers served as the basis for estimated nucleated cell counts. Assay: immunoSEQ multiplex PCR; the TCRdb copy retains only in-frame clones and omits some. V and J calls and clone size come straight from that table; D and trimming were deduced from the DNA. Counted here are approximately 67,000 clones, 87% occurring once; the ten biggest clones make up around 5%. Germline V lookup: CDR1 SSHAT, CDR2 FNYEAQ (reference sequence). The CDR3 sequence is 15 residues long. The sequence came from a man between 45 and 60 years old with active COVID-19. Sequencing was done on a sample of peripheral blood. The gene calls are TRBV7-7 and TRBJ2-1, with 13 bases fitting TRBD2. The CDR3 nucleotides are TGTGCTAGCAGCTTAGGACTAGCGGGGGTGAATGAGCAGTTCTTC. This codes for CASSLGLAGVNEQFF.